The clone carrying this T cell receptor beta chain was counted only a few times. What it binds is unknown. The length of the CDR3 is 11 residues. Germline V gene sequence: CDR1 DFQATT, CDR2 SNEGSKA (reference sequence). V was shortened by 7 bases and J by 6 bases, with 12 bases between the two germline ends. This entry belongs to a study of regulatory T cells in long-lasting Graves disease. Study context: Those with persistent Graves' disease had received antithyroid drugs for over 5 years with positive TSH receptor antibodies. Study-wide points: Those with persistent disease had in common more public clonotypes (about 2,500) than new patients (roughly 1,000).

Building of the TCR beta libraries involved iRepertoire HTBI primers and Arm-PCR of CDR3 regions. TCRdb processed the multiplex PCR reads anew with MiXCR; each CDR3 protein has one entry. Here the sample spans 500,000 to 800,000 distinct CDR3 sequences, about 30% being singletons. Time point in this sample: persistent/refractory GD, antithyroid drugs over 5 years with positive TRAb. There was RNA extracted from PBMCs, and the TCR library was made from it. Graves' disease diagnosis used American Thyroid Association guidelines. The chain is built from TRBV20-1 and TRBJ1-1; D is undetermined. This clonotype was obtained from a female donor with Graves disease. This specimen consisted of peripheral blood mononuclear cells (PBMCs), obtained when the disease was refractory, from a patient treated with antithyroid drugs. CDR3 coding DNA: TGCAGTGTCAGCAGCGGTCCTGAAGCTTTCTTT. Its protein is CSVSSGPEAFF.